This T cell receptor beta chain emerged from a study of shared clonotypes between healthy human individuals. About the research overall: Every donor yielded three CD4 naive, three CD4 memory, two CD8 naive and one CD8 memory plate. Findings and limits, study-wide: Clonotype sharing among donors, it was expected, would be affected by sequencing depth. A generally larger estimated richness was seen in naive subsets than in memory subsets. Clonotype sharing across a few donors was observed for around 5% of naive CD4 clonotypes.

Sequencing used immunoSEQ multiplex PCR; TCRdb keeps in-frame clones, though not all of them. The data show millions of clones, 85% to 95% seen once. A remark on this clone: Its specificity is unknown.

Sequenced material: naive CD4+ T cells from PBMCs. Subset defined: CD45RA+ positively selected. The receptor was derived from a man aged 18 to 29 in good health. Some clones in this sample may be carry-over from other donors' samples.

As DNA, the CDR3 is TGTGCCAGCAGCTTTTCTACTCCCAGCACAGGGGCCGGGGGGGTTGAAAAACTGTTTTTT. Translation gives CASSFSTPSTGAGGVEKLFF. The chain joins TRBV5-4 to TRBJ1-4, with TRBD1 identical over 7 bases. With 2 bases clipped from V and 7 bases from J, the junction kept 23 bases outside the gene matches. CDR1 and CDR2 from the germline V gene are SGHNT and YYREEE (reference sequence). The CDR3 loop spans 20 amino acids. The full variable domain, with the rest looked up from reference TRBV5-4 and TRBJ1-4, is ETGVTQSPTHLIKTRGQQVTLRCSSQSGHNTVSWYQQALGQGPQFIFQYYREEENGRGNFPPRFSGLQFPNYSSELNVNALELDDSALYLCASSFSTPSTGAGGVEKLFFGSGTQLSVL.